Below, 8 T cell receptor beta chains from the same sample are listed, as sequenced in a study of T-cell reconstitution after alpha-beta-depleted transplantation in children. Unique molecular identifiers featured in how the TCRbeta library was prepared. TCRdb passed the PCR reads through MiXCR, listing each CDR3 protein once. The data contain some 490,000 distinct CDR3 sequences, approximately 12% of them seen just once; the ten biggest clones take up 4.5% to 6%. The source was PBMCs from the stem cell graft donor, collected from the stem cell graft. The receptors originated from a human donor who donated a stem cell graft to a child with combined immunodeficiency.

The CDR3 sequence: CASSLIRVNNEQFF. The CDR3 DNA reads as TGTGCCAGCAGCTTGATTCGGGTAAACAATGAGCAGTTCTTC. The rearrangement links TRBV7-2 to TRBJ2-1; D is undetermined. This CDR3 contains 14 residues. The germline V gene has CDR1 SGHTA and CDR2 FQGNSA. The V end lost 3 bases, the J end lost 5 bases, and 11 bases lay between the germline ends. The complete variable domain, with remaining parts taken from reference TRBV7-2 and TRBJ2-1, reads GAGVSQSPSNKVTEKGKDVELRCDPISGHTALYWYRQSLGQGLEFLIYFQGNSAPDKSGLPSDRFSAERTGGSVSTLTIQRTQQEDSAVYLCASSLIRVNNEQFFGPGTRLTVL.

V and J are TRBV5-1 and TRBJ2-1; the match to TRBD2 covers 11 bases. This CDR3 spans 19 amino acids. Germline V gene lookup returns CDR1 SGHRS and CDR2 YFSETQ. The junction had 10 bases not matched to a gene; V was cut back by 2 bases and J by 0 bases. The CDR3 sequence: CASSFGLAGPTSSYNEQFF. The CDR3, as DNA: TGCGCCAGCAGCTTCGGACTAGCGGGCCCGACGAGCTCCTACAATGAGCAGTTCTTC.

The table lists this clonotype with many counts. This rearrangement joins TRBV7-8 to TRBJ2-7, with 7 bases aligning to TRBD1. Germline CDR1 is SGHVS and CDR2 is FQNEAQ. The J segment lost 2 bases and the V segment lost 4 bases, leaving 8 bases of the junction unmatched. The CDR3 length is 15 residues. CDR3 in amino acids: CASSSARQGTYEQYF. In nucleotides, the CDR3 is TGTGCCAGCAGCTCAGCTCGACAGGGAACCTACGAGCAGTACTTC.

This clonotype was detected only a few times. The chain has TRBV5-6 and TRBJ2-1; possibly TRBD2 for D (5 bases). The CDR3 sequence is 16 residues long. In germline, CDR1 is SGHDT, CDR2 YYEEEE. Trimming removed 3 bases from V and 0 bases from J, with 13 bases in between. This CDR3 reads CASSSLASGSYNEQFF. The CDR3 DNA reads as TGTGCCAGCAGCTCATTAGCGTCGGGCTCCTACAATGAGCAGTTCTTC.

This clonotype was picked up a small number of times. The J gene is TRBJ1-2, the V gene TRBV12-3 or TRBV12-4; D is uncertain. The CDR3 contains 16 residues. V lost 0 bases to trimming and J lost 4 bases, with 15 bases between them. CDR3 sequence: CASSLALSDRGYGYTF. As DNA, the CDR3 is TGTGCCAGCAGTTTAGCGCTGTCGGACCGGGGCTATGGCTACACCTTC.

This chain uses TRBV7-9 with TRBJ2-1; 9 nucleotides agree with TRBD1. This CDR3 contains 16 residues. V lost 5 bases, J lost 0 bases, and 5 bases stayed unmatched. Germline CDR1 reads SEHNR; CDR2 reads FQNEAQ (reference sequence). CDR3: CASSPDRGRSYNEQFF. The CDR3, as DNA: TGTGCCAGCAGCCCGGACAGGGGCCGCTCCTACAATGAGCAGTTCTTC.

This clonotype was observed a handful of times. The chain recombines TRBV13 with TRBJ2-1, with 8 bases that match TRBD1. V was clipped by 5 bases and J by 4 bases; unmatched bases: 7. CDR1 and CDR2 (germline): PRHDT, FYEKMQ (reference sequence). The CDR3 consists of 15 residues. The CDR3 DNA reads TGTGCCAGCAGCCCGGACAGGGACCTATACAATGAGCAGTTCTTC. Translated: CASSPDRDLYNEQFF.

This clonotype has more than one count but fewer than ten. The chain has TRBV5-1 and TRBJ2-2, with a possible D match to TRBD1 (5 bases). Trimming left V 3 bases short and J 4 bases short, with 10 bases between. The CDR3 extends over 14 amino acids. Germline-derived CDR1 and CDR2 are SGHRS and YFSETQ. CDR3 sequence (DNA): TGCGCCAGCAGCTACATTAGGGGCACCGGGGAGCTGTTTTTT. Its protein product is CASSYIRGTGELFF.